This entry features one TCR beta chain sequence. Trimming removed 10 bases from V and 3 bases from J, with 16 bases in between. This CDR3 comprises 13 residues. Germline lookup yields CDR1 MNHNY and CDR2 SVGAGI (reference sequence). Sequencing used immunoSEQ multiplex PCR; TCRdb keeps in-frame clones, though not all of them. The sample consists of about 100,000 clones, 75% to 95% of them appearing once. The sample comes from a study of siplizumab effects on memory and regulatory T cells. The sequence came from a human donor in good health. Sequenced material: CD4+ T cells sorted from blood. The chain combines TRBV6-6 with TRBJ2-7; D is perhaps TRBD2 (6 bases). The CDR3 reads CATTPGVNYEQYF. The CDR3 coding sequence is TGTGCCACCACTCCGGGAGTTAACTACGAGCAGTACTTC.